This entry concerns a single T cell receptor beta chain. The antigen is not known. Germline-derived CDR1 and CDR2 are MDHEN and SYDVKM. With 0 bases removed from V and 0 bases from J, the gap between germline ends came to 8 bases. The CDR3 is 15 residues long. The PCR was carried out with 60 Vbeta primers and 13 Jbeta primers. The protocol was immunoSEQ multiplex PCR, while the TCRdb copy is restricted to in-frame clones and leaves out a portion. In the table there are 150,000 to 200,000 clones, 70% to 80% of which are singletons. This specimen comes from a study of cytomegalovirus exposure and HLA in healthy donors. Study-level findings and limits: Apparent HLA restriction characterized most CMV-associated TCR beta chains in a later analysis.

Sequenced material: PBMCs. V gene TRBV28 combines with J gene TRBJ1-2, with D possibly being TRBD1 (5 bases). This TCR derives from a young man in good health and CMV-seropositive. In DNA form, the CDR3 reads TGTGCCAGCAGTTTATGGACAGTAGCTAACTATGGCTACACCTTC. It specifies CASSLWTVANYGYTF.